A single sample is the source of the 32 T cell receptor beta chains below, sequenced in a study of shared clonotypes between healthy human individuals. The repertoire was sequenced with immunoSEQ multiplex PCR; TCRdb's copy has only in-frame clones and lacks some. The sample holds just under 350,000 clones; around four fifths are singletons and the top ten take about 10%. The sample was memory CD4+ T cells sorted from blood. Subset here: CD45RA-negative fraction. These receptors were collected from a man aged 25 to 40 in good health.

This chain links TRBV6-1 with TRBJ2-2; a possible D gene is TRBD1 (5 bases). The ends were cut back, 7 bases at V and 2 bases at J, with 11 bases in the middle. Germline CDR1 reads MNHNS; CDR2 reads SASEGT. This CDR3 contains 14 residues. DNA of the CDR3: TGTGCCAGCACAGGGCACCAAAACACCGGGGAGCTGTTTTTT. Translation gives CASTGHQNTGELFF.

The CDR3 sequence: CASSPPSGRTQYF. CDR3 nucleotides: TGTGCCAGCTCACCACCGTCGGGGCGTACGCAGTATTTT. The rearrangement uses TRBV18 and TRBJ2-3; the D gene could be TRBD1 or TRBD2 (5 bases each). V was cut by 0 bases and J by 8 bases, with 9 bases left in between. The germline V gene encodes CDR1 KGHSH and CDR2 LQKENI. CDR3 size: 13 residues. The whole variable domain, filled in from reference TRBV18 and TRBJ2-3, reads NAGVMQNPRHLVRRRGQEARLRCSPMKGHSHVYWYRQLPEEGLKFMVYLQKENIIDESGMPKERFSAEFPKEGPSILRIQQVVRGDSAAYFCASSPPSGRTQYFGPGTRLTVL.

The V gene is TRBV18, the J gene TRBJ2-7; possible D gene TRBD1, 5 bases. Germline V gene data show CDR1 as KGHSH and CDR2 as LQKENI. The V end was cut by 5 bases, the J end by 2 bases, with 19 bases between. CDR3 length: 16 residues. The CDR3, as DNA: TGTGCCAGCTCATCAGCCCAGGTGGGGCGCCCCTACGAGCAGTACTTC. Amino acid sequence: CASSSAQVGRPYEQYF.

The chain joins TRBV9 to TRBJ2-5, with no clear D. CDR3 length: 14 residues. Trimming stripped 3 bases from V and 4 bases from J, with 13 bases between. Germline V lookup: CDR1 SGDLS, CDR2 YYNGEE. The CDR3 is CASSAVGSGETQYF. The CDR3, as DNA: TGTGCCAGCAGCGCAGTGGGGTCAGGAGAGACCCAGTACTTC. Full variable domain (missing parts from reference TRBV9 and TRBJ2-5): DSGVTQTPKHLITATGQRVTLRCSPRSGDLSVYWYQQSLDQGLQFLIQYYNGEERAKGNILERFSAQQFPDLHSELNLSSLELGDSALYFCASSAVGSGETQYFGPGTRLLVL.

In DNA, the CDR3 is TGTGCCAGCAGCTTGTTTTCCGGGAGGTTCTATTCTGACGAGCAGTACTTC. Translation: CASSLFSGRFYSDEQYF. The V call is TRBV5-4, the J call TRBJ2-7, with 7 positions matching TRBD2. V shed 1 base and J 5 bases; nucleotides not matched to a gene: 15. Germline CDR1 SGHNT, CDR2 YYREEE (reference sequence). CDR3 length: 17 residues. The entire variable domain, with the rest obtained from reference TRBV5-4 and TRBJ2-7, is as follows: ETGVTQSPTHLIKTRGQQVTLRCSSQSGHNTVSWYQQALGQGPQFIFQYYREEENGRGNFPPRFSGLQFPNYSSELNVNALELDDSALYLCASSLFSGRFYSDEQYFGPGTRLTVT.

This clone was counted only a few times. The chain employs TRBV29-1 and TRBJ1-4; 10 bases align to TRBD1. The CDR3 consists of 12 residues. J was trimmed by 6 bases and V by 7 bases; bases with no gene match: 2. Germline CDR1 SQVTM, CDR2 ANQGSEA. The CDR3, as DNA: TGCAGCGGACAGGGGGCGGATGAAAAACTGTTTTTT. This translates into CSGQGADEKLFF.

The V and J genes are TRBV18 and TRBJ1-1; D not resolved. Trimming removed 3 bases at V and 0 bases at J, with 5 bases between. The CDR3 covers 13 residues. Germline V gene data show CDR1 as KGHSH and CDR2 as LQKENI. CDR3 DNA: TGTGCCAGCTCACCCTACATGAACACTGAAGCTTTCTTT. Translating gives CASSPYMNTEAFF.

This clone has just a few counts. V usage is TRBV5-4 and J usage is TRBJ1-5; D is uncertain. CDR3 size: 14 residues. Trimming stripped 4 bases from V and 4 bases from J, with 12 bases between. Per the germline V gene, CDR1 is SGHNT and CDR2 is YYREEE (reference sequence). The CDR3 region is CASSQDLGNQPQHF. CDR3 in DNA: TGTGCCAGCAGCCAGGACCTAGGGAATCAGCCCCAGCATTTT.

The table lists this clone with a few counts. In DNA form, the CDR3 reads TGTGCCATCAGTGAGTCGAGAGTTCAAGGTACGCAGTATTTT. Its protein is CAISESRVQGTQYF. The rearrangement uses TRBV10-3 and TRBJ2-3, with D unclear. The germline CDR1 and CDR2 sequences are ENHRY and SYGVKD. Deletions cut 0 bases from V and 8 bases from J, with 12 bases between. This CDR3 is built from 14 residues.

The CDR3 region has the DNA TGTGCCAGCAGTTTGGCCGGAAACAGGCCCCATCAGCCCCAGCATTTT. This gives the protein CASSLAGNRPHQPQHF. The rearrangement links TRBV28 to TRBJ1-5; D is possibly TRBD1 (5 bases). Trimming shortened V by 3 bases and J by 5 bases, and 17 bases separated the two germline ends. The CDR3 contains 16 residues. From germline, CDR1 is MDHEN and CDR2 SYDVKM.

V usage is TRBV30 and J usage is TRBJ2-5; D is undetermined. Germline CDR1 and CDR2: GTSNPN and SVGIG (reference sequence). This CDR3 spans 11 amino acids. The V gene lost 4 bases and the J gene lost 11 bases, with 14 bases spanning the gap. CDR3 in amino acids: CAWTDRTSQYF. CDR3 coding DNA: TGTGCCTGGACTGACCGTACCAGTCAGTACTTC.

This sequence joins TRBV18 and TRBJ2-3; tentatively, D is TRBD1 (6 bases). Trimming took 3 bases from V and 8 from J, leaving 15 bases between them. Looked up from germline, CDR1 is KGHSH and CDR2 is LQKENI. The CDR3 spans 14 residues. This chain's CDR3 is CASSPGGDTGTQYF. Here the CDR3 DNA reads TGTGCCAGCTCACCTGGTGGGGACACGGGTACGCAGTATTTT.

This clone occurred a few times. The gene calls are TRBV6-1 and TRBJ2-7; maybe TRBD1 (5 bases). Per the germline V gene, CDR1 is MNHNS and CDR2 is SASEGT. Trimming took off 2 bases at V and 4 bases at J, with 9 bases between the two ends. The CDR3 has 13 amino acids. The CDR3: CASSEQQGYEQYF. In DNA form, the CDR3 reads TGTGCCAGCAGTGAACAGCAGGGTTACGAGCAGTACTTC.

The CDR3 nucleotides read TGTGCCAGCAGCTTCTTAGGATGGGGGGCCAAAGATAATTCACCCCTCCACTTT. Residues: CASSFLGWGAKDNSPLHF. The chain uses TRBV5-6 and TRBJ1-6; possible D gene TRBD1, 6 bases. The CDR3 is 18 residues long. Trimming took 2 bases from V and 5 from J, leaving 20 bases between them. CDR1 and CDR2 from the germline V gene are SGHDT and YYEEEE.

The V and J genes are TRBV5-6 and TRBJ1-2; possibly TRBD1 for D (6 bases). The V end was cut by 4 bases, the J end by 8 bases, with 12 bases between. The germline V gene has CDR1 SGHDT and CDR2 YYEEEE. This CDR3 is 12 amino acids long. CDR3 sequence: CASSIQGLGYTF. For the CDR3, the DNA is TGTGCCAGCAGCATACAGGGACTGGGCTACACCTTC.

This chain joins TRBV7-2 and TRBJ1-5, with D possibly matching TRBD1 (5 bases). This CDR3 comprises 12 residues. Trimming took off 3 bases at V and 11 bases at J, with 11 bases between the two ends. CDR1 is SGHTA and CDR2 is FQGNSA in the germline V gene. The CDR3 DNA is TGTGCCAGCAGCTTTAGAGGGGAGACCCAGCATTTT. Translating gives CASSFRGETQHF.

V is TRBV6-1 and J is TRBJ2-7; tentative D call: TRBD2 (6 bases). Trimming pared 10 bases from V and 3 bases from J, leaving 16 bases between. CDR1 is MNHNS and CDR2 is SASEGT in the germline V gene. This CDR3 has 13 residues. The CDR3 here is CATGWDSYYEQYF. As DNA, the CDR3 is TGTGCCACGGGATGGGACTCTTACTACGAGCAGTACTTC.

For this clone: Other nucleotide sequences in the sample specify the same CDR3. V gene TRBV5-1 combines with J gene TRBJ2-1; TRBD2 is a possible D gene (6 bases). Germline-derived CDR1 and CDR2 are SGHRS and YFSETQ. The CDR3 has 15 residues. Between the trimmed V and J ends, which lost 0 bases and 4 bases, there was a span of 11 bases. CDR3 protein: CASSLDGRGYNEQFF. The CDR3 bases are TGCGCCAGCAGCTTGGACGGGAGAGGTTACAATGAGCAGTTCTTC.

The CDR3, as DNA: TGTGCCAGCAGCGCGGGACTAGCGGGAGAGCAAGAGACCCAGTACTTC. It translates to CASSAGLAGEQETQYF. The chain recombines TRBV9 with TRBJ2-5; 14 bases are a match to TRBD2. The CDR3 length is 16 residues. Losses at the gene ends were 3 bases for V and 2 bases for J; bases not matched to a gene: 3. CDR1 is SGDLS, CDR2 YYNGEE, per germline.

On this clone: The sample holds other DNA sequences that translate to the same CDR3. This chain's CDR3 is CSVEGGGETQYF. The DNA of the CDR3 is TGCAGCGTTGAGGGAGGGGGAGAGACCCAGTACTTC. This sequence joins TRBV29-1 and TRBJ2-5, with D maybe TRBD2 (7 bases). The CDR3 runs to 12 residues. Trimming pared 3 bases from V and 4 bases from J, leaving 9 bases between. The V gene's germline CDR1 is SQVTM and CDR2 ANQGSEA.

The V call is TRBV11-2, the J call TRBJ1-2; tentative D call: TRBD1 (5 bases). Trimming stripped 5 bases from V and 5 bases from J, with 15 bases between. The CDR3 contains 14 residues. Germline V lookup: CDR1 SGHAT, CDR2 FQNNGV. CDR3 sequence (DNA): TGTGCCAGCAGCCGGCGTGAGGGACCATATGGCTACACCTTC. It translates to CASSRREGPYGYTF.

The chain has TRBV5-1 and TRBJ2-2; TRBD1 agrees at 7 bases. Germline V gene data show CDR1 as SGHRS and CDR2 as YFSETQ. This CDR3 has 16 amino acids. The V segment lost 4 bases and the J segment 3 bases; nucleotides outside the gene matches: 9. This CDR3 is CASSQGGPGYTGELFF. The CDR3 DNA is TGCGCCAGCAGCCAAGGGGGCCCGGGGTACACCGGGGAGCTGTTTTTT.

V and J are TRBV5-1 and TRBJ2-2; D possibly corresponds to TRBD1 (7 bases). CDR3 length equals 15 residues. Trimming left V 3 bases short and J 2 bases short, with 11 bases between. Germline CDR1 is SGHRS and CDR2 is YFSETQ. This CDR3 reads CASSSRGANTGELFF. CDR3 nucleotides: TGCGCCAGCAGCTCCAGGGGGGCTAACACCGGGGAGCTGTTTTTT.

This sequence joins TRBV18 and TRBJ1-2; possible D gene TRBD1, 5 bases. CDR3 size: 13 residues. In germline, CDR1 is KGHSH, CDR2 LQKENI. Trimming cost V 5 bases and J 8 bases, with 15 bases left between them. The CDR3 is CASSGDQGDGYTF. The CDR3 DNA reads TGTGCCAGCTCAGGCGATCAGGGTGACGGCTACACCTTC. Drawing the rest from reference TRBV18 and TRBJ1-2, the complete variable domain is NAGVMQNPRHLVRRRGQEARLRCSPMKGHSHVYWYRQLPEEGLKFMVYLQKENIIDESGMPKERFSAEFPKEGPSILRIQQVVRGDSAAYFCASSGDQGDGYTFGSGTRLTVV.

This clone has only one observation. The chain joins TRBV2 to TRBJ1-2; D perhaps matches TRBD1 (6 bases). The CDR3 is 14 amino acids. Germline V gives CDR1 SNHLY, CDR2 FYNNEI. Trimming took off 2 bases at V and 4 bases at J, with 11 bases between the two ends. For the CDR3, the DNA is TGTGCCAGCAGTGAAACAGGGCAAGTCTATGGCTACACCTTC. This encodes CASSETGQVYGYTF.

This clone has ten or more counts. The CDR3 sequence is CASSEQGGLAKNIQYF. The CDR3 DNA is TGTGCCAGCAGCGAGCAGGGTGGACTAGCCAAAAACATTCAGTACTTC. This sequence joins TRBV4-2 and TRBJ2-4; D may correspond to TRBD1 or TRBD2 (5 bases each). V was cut by 5 bases and J by 0 bases, with 14 bases left in between. This CDR3 comprises 16 residues. Germline V lookup: CDR1 LGHNA, CDR2 YNFKEQ.

CDR3 loop: CASSYTSAGAPSSYNEQFF. The CDR3 DNA reads as TGTGCCAGCAGTTACACTTCAGCAGGGGCCCCTAGCTCCTACAATGAGCAGTTCTTC. V is TRBV2 and J is TRBJ2-1, with D perhaps TRBD1 (6 bases). The CDR3 totals 19 residues. V lost 5 bases and J 0 bases, leaving 23 bases between the germline ends. Germline V CDR1 and CDR2: SNHLY, FYNNEI.

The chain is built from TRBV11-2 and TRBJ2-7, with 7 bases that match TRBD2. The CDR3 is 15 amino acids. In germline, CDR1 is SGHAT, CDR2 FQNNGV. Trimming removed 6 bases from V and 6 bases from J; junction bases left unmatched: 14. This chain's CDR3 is CASRTPGLRRSEQYF. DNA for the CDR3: TGTGCCAGCAGAACCCCGGGACTACGTCGGTCCGAGCAGTACTTC. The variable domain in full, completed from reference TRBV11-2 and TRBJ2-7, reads EAGVAQSPRYKIIEKRQSVAFWCNPISGHATLYWYQQILGQGPKLLIQFQNNGVVDDSQLPKDRFSAERLKGVDSTLKIQPAKLEDSAVYLCASRTPGLRRSEQYFGPGTRLTVT.

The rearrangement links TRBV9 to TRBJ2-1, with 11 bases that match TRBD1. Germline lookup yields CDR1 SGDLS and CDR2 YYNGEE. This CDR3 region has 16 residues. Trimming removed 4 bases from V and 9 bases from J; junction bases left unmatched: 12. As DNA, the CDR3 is TGTGCCAGCAGCTCTATTAGAACCGGGACAGGGGGTGAGCAGTTCTTC. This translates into CASSSIRTGTGGEQFF.

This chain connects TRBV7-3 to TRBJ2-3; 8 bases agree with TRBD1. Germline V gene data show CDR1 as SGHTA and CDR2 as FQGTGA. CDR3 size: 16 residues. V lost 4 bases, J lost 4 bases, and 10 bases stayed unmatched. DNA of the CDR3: TGTGCCAGCAGCTCCCTGACAGGGGCCATCCCAGATACGCAGTATTTT. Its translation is CASSSLTGAIPDTQYF.

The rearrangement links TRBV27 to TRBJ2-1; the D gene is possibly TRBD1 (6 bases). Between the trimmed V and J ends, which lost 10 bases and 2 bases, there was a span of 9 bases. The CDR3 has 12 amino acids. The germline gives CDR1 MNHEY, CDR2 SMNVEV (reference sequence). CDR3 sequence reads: CATGQPYNEQFF. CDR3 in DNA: TGTGCCACCGGACAGCCCTACAATGAGCAGTTCTTC.

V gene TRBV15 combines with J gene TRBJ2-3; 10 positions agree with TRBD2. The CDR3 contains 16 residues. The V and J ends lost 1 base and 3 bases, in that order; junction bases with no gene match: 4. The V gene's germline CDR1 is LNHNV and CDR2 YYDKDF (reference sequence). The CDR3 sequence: CATSRGTSGTTDTQYF. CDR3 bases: TGTGCCACCAGCAGAGGGACTAGCGGAACTACAGATACGCAGTATTTT.